This T cell receptor beta chain was sequenced during a study of vaccination and CD4 T cells after COVID-19. Study as a whole: Post-vaccination specimens were collected at a median of approximately 66 days following dose two (range 14 to 241). The study's findings and limits: The median count of SARS-CoV-2-reactive clonotypes rose from 21 to 38, not significantly.

The V and J ends lost 4 bases and 9 bases, in that order; junction bases with no gene match: 14. The CDR3 consists of 17 residues. Germline V gene data show CDR1 as KGHDR and CDR2 as SFDVKD. Sequencing of cultured CD4+ T cell DNA used the Oncomine TCR Beta short-read assay. TCRdb fed the PCR reads into MiXCR, producing one record per CDR3 protein. There are under 15,000 distinct CDR3 sequences in the sample; 40% to 65% occur only once, and 16% lies in the top ten. A note on this clonotype: The antigen is unknown.

Treatment indicated: approximately 9-day PBMC culture with coronavirus spike peptide pools or control peptides (ViraFEST assay). Peptide pools at approximately 9.9 ug/ml and IL-2 at 10 IU/ml were added to cultures of roughly 2.2 million PBMCs per well. The J gene is TRBJ2-1, the V gene TRBV24-1; TRBD2 matches 10 bases. The material sequenced was CD4+ T cells from blood, cultured in vitro. The sequence was collected from a human donor who had recovered from COVID-19. The CDR3 protein is CATSDPGPAGGPGEQFF. CDR3 bases: TGTGCCACCAGTGACCCCGGACCAGCGGGAGGGCCCGGTGAGCAGTTCTTC.